The 17 T cell receptor beta chains below were found in one sample sequenced in a study of T cells in Graves' hyperthyroidism and ophthalmopathy. Researchers took RNA transcripts and amplified the TCR beta CDR3 regions from them. HTBI primers were used for first-round RT-PCR of the TCR CDR3. MiXCR, run by TCRdb on the multiplex PCR reads, gives a single entry per CDR3 protein. The sample records around 760,000 distinct CDR3 sequences, under 45% being singletons. What was sequenced was blood. These receptors were collected from a woman in her thirties or forties with Graves' hyperthyroidism.

The chain links TRBV11-2 to TRBJ1-4; 11 bases are a match to TRBD1. Trimming at V came to 2 bases and at J to 8 bases, leaving 7 bases not matched to a gene. In germline, CDR1 is SGHAT, CDR2 FQNNGV. The CDR3 runs to 16 residues. CDR3 loop: CASSLPWDRGMEKLFF. As DNA, the CDR3 is TGTGCCAGCAGCTTACCCTGGGACAGGGGGATGGAAAAACTGTTTTTT.

Note on this clonotype: Since no conserved phenylalanine or tryptophan closes the CDR3, a read error is the likely cause. The J gene is TRBJ1-1, the V gene TRBV19, with D hard to call. The CDR3 length is 13 residues. The V gene's germline CDR1 is LNHDA and CDR2 SQIVND (reference sequence). Trimming left V 5 bases short and J 0 bases short, with 7 bases between. CDR3 DNA sequence: TGTGCCAGTAGTCTACAGCTGAACACTGAAGCTTTCTCT. It yields the protein CASSLQLNTEAFS.

This clonotype has just a few counts. CDR3 in amino acids: CASSGGTGRPYEQYF. CDR3 DNA sequence: TGTGCCAGCTCGGGGGGGACAGGGAGACCCTACGAGCAGTACTTC. The rearrangement uses TRBV11-3 and TRBJ2-7, with a possible D match to TRBD1 (9 bases). Germline assignment: CDR1 SGHNT and CDR2 YENEEA. V gave up 8 bases and J gave up 2 bases, with 19 bases separating them. This CDR3 spans 15 amino acids.

This clonotype came up many times. The rearrangement joins TRBV5-1 to TRBJ1-1, with 8 bases fitting TRBD1. This CDR3 has 16 residues. Trimming at V came to 0 bases and at J to 3 bases, leaving 7 bases not matched to a gene. Looked up from germline, CDR1 is SGHRS and CDR2 is YFSETQ. CDR3 bases: TGCGCCAGCAGCTTGGCCTCGACAGGGGCGGACACTGAAGCTTTCTTT. Translated: CASSLASTGADTEAFF.

In regard to this clonotype: This clone may be a read error of a much larger clone one base away. The rearrangement joins TRBV19 to TRBJ1-4; TRBD1 aligns across 10 bases. CDR3 length equals 14 residues. The germline V gene has CDR1 LNHDA and CDR2 SQIVND (reference sequence). V was clipped by 2 bases and J by 7 bases; unmatched bases: 1. In nucleotides, the CDR3 is TGTGCCAGTAGTATATGGACAGGGGGTGAAAAACTGTTTTTT. Its translation: CASSIWTGGEKLFF.

The rearrangement joins TRBV6-1 to TRBJ1-1; D unresolved. The CDR3 covers 17 residues. The V end lost 6 bases, the J end lost 2 bases, and 22 bases lay between the germline ends. The germline gives CDR1 MNHNS, CDR2 SASEGT. CDR3 bases: TGTGCCAGCAGACCGGGGATCCAAGTCGGGCTAAACACTGAAGCTTTCTTT. It yields the protein CASRPGIQVGLNTEAFF.

This clonotype was observed a few times. The chain employs TRBV5-1 and TRBJ2-7, with 10 nucleotides matching TRBD2. Germline values: CDR1 SGHRS, CDR2 YFSETQ. This CDR3 region has 15 residues. V dropped 4 bases and J dropped 4; count of bases not matched to a gene: 8. This CDR3 reads CASSQQREGPYEQYF. The CDR3 region has the DNA TGCGCCAGCAGCCAGCAGCGGGAGGGCCCATACGAGCAGTACTTC.

This clonotype was recorded at least ten times. The chain carries TRBV29-1 and TRBJ1-2; D is uncertain. Germline-derived CDR1 and CDR2 are SQVTM and ANQGSEA. Trimming took 0 bases from V and 4 from J, leaving 12 bases between them. This CDR3 is 14 amino acids long. CDR3 DNA: TGCAGCGTTGAAGAATTAGGGCAGATCTATGGCTACACCTTC. Protein sequence: CSVEELGQIYGYTF. Drawing the rest from reference TRBV29-1 and TRBJ1-2, the complete variable domain is SAVISQKPSRDICQRGTSLTIQCQVDSQVTMMFWYRQQPGQSLTLIATANQGSEATYESGFVIDKFPISRPNLTFSTLTVSNMSPEDSSIYLCSVEELGQIYGYTFGSGTRLTVV.

The V and J genes are TRBV25-1 and TRBJ1-1, with a possible D match to TRBD1 (6 bases). Per the germline V gene, CDR1 is MGHDK and CDR2 is SYGVNS. This CDR3 is 14 amino acids long. With 4 bases removed from V and 5 bases from J, the gap between germline ends came to 14 bases. DNA of the CDR3: TGTGCCAGCAGTGCCCCAGGGGATGGGACTGAAGCTTTCTTT. It is translated as CASSAPGDGTEAFF.

In its sample, this clonotype was seen many times. The J gene is TRBJ2-7, the V gene TRBV7-2; 13 positions match TRBD2. The V gene's germline CDR1 is SGHTA and CDR2 FQGNSA. The CDR3 has 15 residues. The J segment lost 3 bases and the V segment lost 5 bases, leaving 4 bases of the junction unmatched. The CDR3 DNA follows: TGTGCCAGCAGCGGGGGGACTAGCGGGATCTACGAGCAGTACTTC. This translates into CASSGGTSGIYEQYF.

This clonotype showed up just a few times. The V call is TRBV12-3 or TRBV12-4, the J call TRBJ1-1; tentatively, D is TRBD1 (6 bases). The V end was cut by 5 bases, the J end by 1 base, with 17 bases between. CDR3 size: 16 residues. Here the CDR3 DNA reads TGTGCCAGCAGTGACTTCCCGGGACAAAGGAACACTGAAGCTTTCTTT. Translation: CASSDFPGQRNTEAFF.

There are a few counts of this clonotype. The DNA is left out, because the CDR3 cannot be placed on it with certainty; the CDR3 is given as TCRdb lists it. The chain recombines TRBV10-3 with TRBJ2-2; the table calls TRBD1, which could not be checked here. Per germline, CDR1 ENHRY and CDR2 SYGVKD. A total of 23 residues make up the CDR3, ends included. The chain's CDR3 is CAITSGSGANVLTFGAGTGELFF.

This chain links TRBV28 with TRBJ2-7; 8 nucleotides agree with TRBD2. The CDR3 runs 15 residues. Per the germline V gene, CDR1 is MDHEN and CDR2 is SYDVKM. V trimming: 3 bases; J trimming: 2 bases; junction bases outside the gene matches: 6. CDR3 DNA: TGTGCCAGCAGTTTGAATAGCGGGACTACCTACGAGCAGTACTTC. Translation gives CASSLNSGTTYEQYF.

This chain joins TRBV2 and TRBJ2-5; D may be TRBD1 or TRBD2 (5 bases each). The CDR3 loop spans 17 amino acids. Trimming pared 6 bases from V and 5 bases from J, leaving 25 bases between. Per the germline V gene, CDR1 is SNHLY and CDR2 is FYNNEI. The CDR3 reads CASSQEGRATRWETQYF. The CDR3 coding sequence is TGTGCCAGCAGCCAAGAGGGGAGAGCCACACGATGGGAGACCCAGTACTTC.

A word on this clonotype: Because it lacks the conserved phenylalanine or tryptophan at the end, this CDR3 is likely a read error. The chain employs TRBV20-1 and TRBJ1-2; possibly TRBD1 for D (5 bases). Trimming cost V 6 bases and J 7 bases, with 18 bases left between them. CDR1 and CDR2 from the germline V gene are DFQATT and SNEGSKA (reference sequence). The CDR3 loop spans 13 amino acids. CDR3 protein: CSAKTQATSGYTL. The CDR3 bases are TGCAGTGCAAAGACACAGGCTACCAGTGGCTACACCCTC.

The chain couples TRBV7-2 to TRBJ1-2; maybe TRBD1 (5 bases). Per the germline V gene, CDR1 is SGHTA and CDR2 is FQGNSA. The CDR3 length is 14 residues. Trimming took off 3 bases at V and 8 bases at J, with 16 bases between the two ends. CDR3 DNA: TGTGCCAGCAGCTTCTCCGGGACCAGTCGGGGCTACACCTTC. This gives the protein CASSFSGTSRGYTF.

The chain is built from TRBV25-1 and TRBJ2-2, with 7 bases that match TRBD1. Per the germline V gene, CDR1 is MGHDK and CDR2 is SYGVNS. CDR3 length: 14 amino acids. V shed 10 bases and J 6 bases; nucleotides not matched to a gene: 11. DNA of the CDR3: TGTGCCACCTTATTGACAGGGCAATCCGGGGAGCTGTTTTTT. This translates into CATLLTGQSGELFF.